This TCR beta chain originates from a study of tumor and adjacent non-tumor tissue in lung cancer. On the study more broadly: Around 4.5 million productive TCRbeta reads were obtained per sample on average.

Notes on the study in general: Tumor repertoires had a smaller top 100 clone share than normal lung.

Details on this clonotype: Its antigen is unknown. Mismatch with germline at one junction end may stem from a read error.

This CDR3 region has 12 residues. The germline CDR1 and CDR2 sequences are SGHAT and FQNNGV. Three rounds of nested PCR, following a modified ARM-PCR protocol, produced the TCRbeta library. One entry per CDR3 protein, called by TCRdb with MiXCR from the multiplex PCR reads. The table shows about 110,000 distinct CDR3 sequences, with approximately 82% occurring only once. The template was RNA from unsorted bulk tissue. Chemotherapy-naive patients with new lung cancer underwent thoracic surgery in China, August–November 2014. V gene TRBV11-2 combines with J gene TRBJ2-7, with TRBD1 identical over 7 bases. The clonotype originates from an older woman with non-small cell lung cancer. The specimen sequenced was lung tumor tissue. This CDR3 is CACSMTGYVQYF. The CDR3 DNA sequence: TGTGCTTGCAGCATGACAGGGTACGTGCAGTACTTC. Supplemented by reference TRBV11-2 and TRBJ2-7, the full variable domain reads EAGVAQSPRYKIIEKRQSVAFWCNPISGHATLYWYQQILGQGPKLLIQFQNNGVVDDSQLPKDRFSAERLKGVDSTLKIQPAKLEDSAVYLCACSMTGYVQYFGPGTRLTVT.